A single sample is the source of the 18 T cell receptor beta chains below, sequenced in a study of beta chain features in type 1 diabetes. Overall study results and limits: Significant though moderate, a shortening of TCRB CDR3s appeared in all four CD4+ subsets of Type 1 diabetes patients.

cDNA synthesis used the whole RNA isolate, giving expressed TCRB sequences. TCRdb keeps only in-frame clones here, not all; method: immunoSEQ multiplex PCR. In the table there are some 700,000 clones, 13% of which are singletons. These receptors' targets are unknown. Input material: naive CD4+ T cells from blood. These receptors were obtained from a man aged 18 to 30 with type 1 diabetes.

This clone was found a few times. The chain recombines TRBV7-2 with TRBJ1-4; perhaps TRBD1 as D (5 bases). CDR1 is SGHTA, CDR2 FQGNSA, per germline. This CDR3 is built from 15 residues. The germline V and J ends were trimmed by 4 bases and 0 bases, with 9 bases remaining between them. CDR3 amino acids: CASSSTGATNEKLFF. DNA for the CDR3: TGTGCCAGCAGCTCTACAGGAGCAACTAATGAAAAACTGTTTTTT.

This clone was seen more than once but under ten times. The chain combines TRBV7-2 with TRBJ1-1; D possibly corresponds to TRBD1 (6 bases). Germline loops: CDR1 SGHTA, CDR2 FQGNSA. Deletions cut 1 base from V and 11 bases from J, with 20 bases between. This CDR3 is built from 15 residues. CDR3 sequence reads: CASSLDSGAGAGAFF. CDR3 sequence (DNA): TGTGCCAGCAGCTTAGATTCGGGTGCAGGGGCCGGGGCTTTCTTT.

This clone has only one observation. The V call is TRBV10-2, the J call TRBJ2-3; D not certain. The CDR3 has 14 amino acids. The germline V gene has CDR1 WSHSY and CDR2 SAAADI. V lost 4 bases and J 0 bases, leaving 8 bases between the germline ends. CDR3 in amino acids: CASSGAASTDTQYF. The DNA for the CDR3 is TGCGCCAGCAGTGGGGCTGCTAGCACAGATACGCAGTATTTT.

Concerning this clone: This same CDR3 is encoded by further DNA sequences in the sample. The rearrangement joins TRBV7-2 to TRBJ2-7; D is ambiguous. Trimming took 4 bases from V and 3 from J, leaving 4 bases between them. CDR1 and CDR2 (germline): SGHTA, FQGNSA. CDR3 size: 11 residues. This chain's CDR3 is CASSSLYEQYF. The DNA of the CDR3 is TGTGCCAGCAGCTCCCTCTACGAGCAGTACTTC.

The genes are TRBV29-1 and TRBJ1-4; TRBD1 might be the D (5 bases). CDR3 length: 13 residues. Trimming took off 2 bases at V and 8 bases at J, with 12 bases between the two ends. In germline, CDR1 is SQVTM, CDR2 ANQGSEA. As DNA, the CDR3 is TGCAGCGTTGAACAGGGAGGTCTGGAAAAACTGTTTTTT. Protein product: CSVEQGGLEKLFF.

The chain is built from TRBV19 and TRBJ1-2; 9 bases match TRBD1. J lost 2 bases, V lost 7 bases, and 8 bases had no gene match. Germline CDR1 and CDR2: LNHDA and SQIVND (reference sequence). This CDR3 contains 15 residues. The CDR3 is CASNHRGPTNYGYTF. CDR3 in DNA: TGTGCCAGTAATCACAGGGGGCCAACAAACTATGGCTACACCTTC.

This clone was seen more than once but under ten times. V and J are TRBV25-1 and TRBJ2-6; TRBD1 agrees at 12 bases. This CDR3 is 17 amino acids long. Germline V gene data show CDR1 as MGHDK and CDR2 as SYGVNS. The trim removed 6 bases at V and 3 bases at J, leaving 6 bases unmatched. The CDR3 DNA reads TGTGCCAGCAGCCCGGGACAGGGGGCAGGTGGGGCCAACGTCCTGACTTTC. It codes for CASSPGQGAGGANVLTF.

CDR3 coding DNA: TGTGCCTGGACAGGGACAGGCACAGATACGCAGTATTTT. Translation gives CAWTGTGTDTQYF. The genes are TRBV30 and TRBJ2-3; 7 bases match TRBD1. This CDR3 contains 13 residues. J lost 1 base, V lost 4 bases, and 2 bases had no gene match. Germline V gene data show CDR1 as GTSNPN and CDR2 as SVGIG (reference sequence).

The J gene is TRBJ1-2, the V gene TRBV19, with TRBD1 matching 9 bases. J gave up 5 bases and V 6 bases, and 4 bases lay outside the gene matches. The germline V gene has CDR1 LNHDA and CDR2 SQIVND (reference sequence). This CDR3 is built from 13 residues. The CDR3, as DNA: TGTGCCAGTAGGAATGGACAGGGGTATGGCTACACCTTC. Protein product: CASRNGQGYGYTF.

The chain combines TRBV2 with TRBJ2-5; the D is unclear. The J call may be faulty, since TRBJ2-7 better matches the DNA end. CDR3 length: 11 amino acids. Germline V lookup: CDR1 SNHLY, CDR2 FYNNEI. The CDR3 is CASSRSYEQYF. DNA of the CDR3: TGTGCCAGCAGTCGGAGCTACGAGCAGTACTTC.

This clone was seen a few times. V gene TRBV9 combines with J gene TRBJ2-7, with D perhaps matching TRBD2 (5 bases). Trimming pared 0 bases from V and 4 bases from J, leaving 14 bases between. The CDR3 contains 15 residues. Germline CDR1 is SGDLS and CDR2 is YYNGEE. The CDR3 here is CASSVDPTRVYEQYF. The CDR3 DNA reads TGTGCCAGCAGCGTAGATCCCACGCGGGTATACGAGCAGTACTTC.

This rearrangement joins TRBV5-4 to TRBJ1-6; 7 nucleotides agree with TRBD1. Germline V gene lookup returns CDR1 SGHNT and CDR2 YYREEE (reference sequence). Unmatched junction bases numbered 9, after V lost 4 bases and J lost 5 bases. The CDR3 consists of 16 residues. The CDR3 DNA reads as TGTGCCAGCAGCCCGACCCCAGACAGGGATAATTCACCCCTCCACTTT. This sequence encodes CASSPTPDRDNSPLHF.

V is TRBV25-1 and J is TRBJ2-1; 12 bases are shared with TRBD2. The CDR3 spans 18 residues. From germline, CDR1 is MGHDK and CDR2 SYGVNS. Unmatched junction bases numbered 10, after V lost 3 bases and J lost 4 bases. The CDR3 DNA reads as TGTGCCAGCAGTGATTCCAGGACTAGCGGGGCGGGATACAATGAGCAGTTCTTC. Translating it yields CASSDSRTSGAGYNEQFF.

The chain's CDR3 is CASSVTGQGYGYTF. The CDR3 DNA reads as TGTGCCAGCAGTGTCACCGGACAGGGATATGGCTACACCTTC. The chain has TRBV6-1 and TRBJ1-2, with 8 bases matching TRBD1. The CDR3 has 14 amino acids. Germline V gives CDR1 MNHNS, CDR2 SASEGT. V was clipped by 4 bases and J by 5 bases; unmatched bases: 6.

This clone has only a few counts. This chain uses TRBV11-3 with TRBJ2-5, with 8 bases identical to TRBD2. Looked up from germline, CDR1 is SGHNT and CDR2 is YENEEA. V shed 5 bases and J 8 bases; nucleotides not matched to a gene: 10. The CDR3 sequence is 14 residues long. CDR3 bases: TGTGCCAGCAGCGCCGGGACTAGTGGGGGTACCCAGTACTTC. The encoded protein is CASSAGTSGGTQYF.

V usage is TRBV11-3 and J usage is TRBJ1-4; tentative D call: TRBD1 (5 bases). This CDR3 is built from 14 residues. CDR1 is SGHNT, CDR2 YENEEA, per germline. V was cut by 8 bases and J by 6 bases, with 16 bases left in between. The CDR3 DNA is TGTGCCAGCGCCCCCAGGGACGGGGATGAAAAACTGTTTTTT. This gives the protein CASAPRDGDEKLFF.

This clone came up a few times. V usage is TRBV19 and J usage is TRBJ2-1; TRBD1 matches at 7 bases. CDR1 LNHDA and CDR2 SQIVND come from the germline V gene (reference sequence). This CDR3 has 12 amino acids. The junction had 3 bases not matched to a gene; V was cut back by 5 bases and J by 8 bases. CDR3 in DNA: TGTGCCAGTAGTGACAGGGTCTATGAGCAGTTCTTC. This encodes CASSDRVYEQFF.

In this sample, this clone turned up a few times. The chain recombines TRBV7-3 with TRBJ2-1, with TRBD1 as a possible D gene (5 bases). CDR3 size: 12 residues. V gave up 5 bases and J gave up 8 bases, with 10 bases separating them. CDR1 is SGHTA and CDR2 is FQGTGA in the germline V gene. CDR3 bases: TGTGCCAGCAGCCTCCAGGGTGATGAGCAGTTCTTC. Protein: CASSLQGDEQFF.